This is a list of T cell receptor beta chains from one sample in a study of CD8+ T cells in alopecia areata. Sequencing used immunoSEQ multiplex PCR; TCRdb keeps in-frame clones, though not all of them. This table has around 2,000 clones, about three quarters appearing once. The specimen comprised skin, sampled around week 44, from a patient treated with tofacitinib. Receptors originate from a human donor with alopecia areata. The CDR3 runs from the conserved cysteine through the conserved F or W. D genes are given only for firm matches. Clone size is not always given. Where it is, it says once, few, many or a class for expanded clones.

D gene: NA
J gene: TRBJ1-4
clone size: NA
V gene: TRBV7-8
CDR3 protein: CASRIQGMDEKLFF
CDR3 DNA: TGTGCCAGCAGGATACAGGGAATGGATGAAAAACTGTTTTTT

D gene: NA
J gene: TRBJ1-1
clone size: NA
V gene: TRBV7-2
CDR3 protein: CASSFRFDRRNTEAFF
CDR3 DNA: TGTGCCAGCAGCTTTAGGTTTGACAGAAGGAACACTGAAGCTTTCTTT

D gene: NA
J gene: TRBJ2-7
clone size: NA
V gene: TRBV6-5
CDR3 protein: CASSLIRGPYEQYF
CDR3 DNA: TGTGCCAGCAGCCTCATCAGGGGTCCCTACGAGCAGTACTTC

D gene: NA
J gene: TRBJ2-7
clone size: once
V gene: TRBV7-2
CDR3 protein: CASSFEQSYEQYF
CDR3 DNA: TGTGCCAGCAGCTTTGAACAGTCCTACGAGCAGTACTTC

D gene: NA
J gene: TRBJ2-4
clone size: few
V gene: TRBV11-3
CDR3 protein: CASSEGSGIQYF
CDR3 DNA: TGTGCCAGCAGCGAGGGTTCAGGAATTCAGTACTTC

D gene: NA
J gene: TRBJ2-7
clone size: NA
V gene: TRBV7-9
CDR3 protein: CASGDGSYEQYF
CDR3 DNA: TGTGCCAGTGGGGACGGAAGCTACGAGCAGTACTTC

D gene: NA
J gene: TRBJ1-5
clone size: once
V gene: TRBV19
CDR3 protein: CASRPSGGNQPQHF
CDR3 DNA: TGTGCCAGTAGGCCGTCTGGGGGAAATCAGCCCCAGCATTTT

D gene: TRBD1
J gene: TRBJ1-5
clone size: NA
V gene: TRBV19
CDR3 protein: CATNTGGVGSNQPQHF
CDR3 DNA: TGTGCCACAAATACAGGGGGTGTTGGCAGCAATCAGCCCCAGCATTTT

D gene: NA
J gene: TRBJ1-1
clone size: NA
V gene: TRBV30
CDR3 protein: CACKQDNTEAFF
CDR3 DNA: TGTGCCTGTAAACAGGATAACACTGAAGCTTTCTTT

D gene: TRBD1
J gene: TRBJ2-7
clone size: NA
V gene: TRBV19
CDR3 protein: CATSPGTGAYEQYF
CDR3 DNA: TGTGCCACCAGCCCCGGGACAGGGGCCTACGAGCAGTACTTC

D gene: TRBD2
J gene: TRBJ2-3
clone size: NA
V gene: TRBV2
CDR3 protein: CASSQAGPTDTQYF
CDR3 DNA: TGTGCCAGCAGTCAAGCGGGACCCACAGATACGCAGTATTTT

D gene: NA
J gene: TRBJ2-1
clone size: few
V gene: TRBV7-8
CDR3 protein: CASSLVRGDEQFF
CDR3 DNA: TGTGCCAGCAGCTTAGTCCGGGGCGATGAGCAGTTCTTC

D gene: TRBD1
J gene: TRBJ1-5
clone size: NA
V gene: TRBV5-8
CDR3 protein: CASSPGTGEQPQHF
CDR3 DNA: TGTGCCAGCAGCCCCGGGACAGGGGAACAGCCCCAGCATTTT

D gene: TRBD1
J gene: TRBJ1-5
clone size: NA
V gene: TRBV19
CDR3 protein: CASHPQGLNQPQHF
CDR3 DNA: TGTGCCAGCCACCCACAGGGGCTCAATCAGCCCCAGCATTTT

D gene: NA
J gene: TRBJ2-7
clone size: NA
V gene: TRBV7-6
CDR3 protein: CASARDGAYEQYF
CDR3 DNA: TGTGCCAGCGCCCGAGACGGGGCCTACGAGCAGTACTTC